The rows below give T cell receptor beta chains drawn from one sample of a study of T-cell memory formation after mild COVID-19. TCRdb reprocessed the 5' RACE reads via MiXCR and lists one record per CDR3 protein. The table has under 50,000 distinct CDR3 sequences, roughly 27% seen once; the top ten hold 35% to 50%. The sample comprised PBMCs or a T cell subset sorted from them (not recorded which). These receptors came from a man between 18 and 29 years old who had mild COVID-19 (a few samples of this study predate the infection). Cell type and time point are not known. Each CDR3 is given with its conserved first and last residue. The D gene is left open where the match is weak. Clone size, where shown, is once, few, many, or a class for clones that have expanded.

CDR3aa,CDR3nt,v_gene,d_gene,j_gene,abundance
CASRQGSYEQYF,TGTGCCAGCAGACAGGGGTCCTACGAGCAGTACTTC,TRBV12-3/TRBV12-4,TRBD1,TRBJ2-7,.
CSVLKLGRTTGELFF,TGCAGCGTTTTGAAACTCGGGAGAACCACCGGGGAGCTGTTTTTT,TRBV29-1,.,TRBJ2-2,few
CASSLKDRGFNEQFF,TGTGCCAGCAGCTTAAAGGACAGGGGTTTCAATGAGCAGTTCTTC,TRBV7-3,TRBD1,TRBJ2-1,many
CSARTESNQPQHF,TGCAGTGCTAGAACTGAGAGCAATCAGCCCCAGCATTTT,TRBV20-1,.,TRBJ1-5,.
CSVEPGTSGGALGETQYF,TGCAGCGTGGAACCCGGGACTAGCGGGGGGGCCCTCGGCGAGACCCAGTACTTC,TRBV29-1,TRBD2,TRBJ2-5,few
CASSSRTSGGGYNEQFF,TGTGCCAGCAGCTCGCGGACTAGCGGGGGTGGATACAATGAGCAGTTCTTC,TRBV11-2,TRBD2,TRBJ2-1,few
CASSLPRQGETDTQYF,TGTGCCAGCAGCTTACCCAGACAGGGGGAAACAGATACGCAGTATTTT,TRBV7-2,TRBD1,TRBJ2-3,.
CASSRPLLADDFFYEQYF,TGTGCCAGCAGCCGCCCACTACTAGCGGACGACTTTTTCTACGAGCAGTACTTC,TRBV7-2,TRBD2,TRBJ2-7,few
CASSPGGRNYGYTF,TGCGCCAGCAGTCCGGGAGGGCGCAACTATGGCTACACCTTC,TRBV5-1,.,TRBJ1-2,few
CASSLVEASGEQYF,TGTGCCAGCAGCTTAGTGGAGGCCTCGGGCGAGCAGTACTTC,TRBV7-9,.,TRBJ2-7,.
CASSHRQNMNTEAFF,TGTGCCAGCAGCCACCGACAGAACATGAACACTGAAGCTTTCTTT,TRBV7-6,.,TRBJ1-1,few
CASSGTSPYEQYF,TGCGCCAGCTCCGGGACTAGCCCCTACGAGCAGTACTTC,TRBV10-2,TRBD2,TRBJ2-7,few
CASSSQRGGPDTQYF,TGTGCCAGCAGCTCCCAACGTGGGGGCCCGGATACGCAGTATTTT,TRBV7-8,.,TRBJ2-3,.
CASSSRGGGNEQFF,TGTGCCAGCAGTTCCCGAGGAGGGGGGAATGAGCAGTTCTTC,TRBV12-3/TRBV12-4,.,TRBJ2-1,few
CASSLRGLSYNEQFF,TGTGCCAGCAGCCTGAGGGGGCTCTCCTACAATGAGCAGTTCTTC,TRBV3-1,TRBD1,TRBJ2-1,.
CASSRTGGRGNEQFF,TGTGCCAGCAGCAGGACCGGGGGTCGGGGCAATGAGCAGTTCTTC,TRBV5-5,.,TRBJ2-1,few
CAWTYGTGVYEQYF,TGTGCCTGGACCTACGGGACAGGGGTATACGAGCAGTACTTC,TRBV30,TRBD1,TRBJ2-7,.
CASSSRTGRGDYNEQFF,TGTGCCAGCAGCTCACGGACCGGCAGGGGAGACTACAATGAGCAGTTCTTC,TRBV11-2,.,TRBJ2-1,.
CASSLIGDRVEGYTF,TGTGCCAGCAGCTTAATTGGGGACAGGGTAGAAGGCTACACCTTC,TRBV7-2,TRBD1,TRBJ1-2,.
CASSRYTSGGTGELFF,TGCGCCAGCAGCCGATATACTAGCGGGGGAACCGGGGAGCTGTTTTTT,TRBV4-1,TRBD2,TRBJ2-2,few
CASSYGQITGELFF,TGTGCCAGCAGTTACGGGCAGATCACCGGGGAGCTGTTTTTT,TRBV6-5,.,TRBJ2-2,.
CASSQNYNEQFF,TGCGCCAGCAGCCAAAACTACAATGAGCAGTTCTTC,TRBV4-3,.,TRBJ2-1,few
CASSPWIDTQYF,TGTGCCAGCAGCCCTTGGATCGATACGCAGTATTTT,TRBV7-2,.,TRBJ2-3,.
CASTKDGYGLNQPQHF,TGTGCCAGCACCAAAGACGGCTACGGGTTAAATCAGCCCCAGCATTTT,TRBV6-6,.,TRBJ1-5,many
CASSETGWKETQYF,TGTGCCAGCAGTGAGACAGGGTGGAAAGAGACCCAGTACTTC,TRBV25-1,TRBD1,TRBJ2-5,few
CASSLEPSITDTQYF,TGTGCCAGCAGCTTAGAACCTAGCATCACAGATACGCAGTATTTT,TRBV7-3,.,TRBJ2-3,.
CASSYSTSEYNEQFF,TGTGCCAGCAGTTACTCGACTAGCGAATACAATGAGCAGTTCTTC,TRBV6-6,TRBD2,TRBJ2-1,.
CASSIVDFGEQYF,TGTGCCAGTAGTATAGTAGACTTCGGCGAGCAGTACTTC,TRBV19,.,TRBJ2-7,few
CASSPGGEHEQFF,TGTGCCAGCAGTCCAGGGGGAGAGCATGAGCAGTTCTTC,TRBV6-5,TRBD1,TRBJ2-1,few
CASTRTGYTGELFF,TGTGCCAGCACCCGGACAGGCTACACCGGGGAGCTGTTTTTT,TRBV3-1,TRBD1,TRBJ2-2,.
CASSPSSQGVVEQFF,TGCGCCAGCAGCCCCTCCTCCCAGGGGGTGGTTGAGCAGTTCTTC,TRBV4-1,TRBD1,TRBJ2-1,.
CAISERDSNQPQHF,TGTGCCATCAGTGAAAGGGATAGCAATCAGCCCCAGCATTTT,TRBV10-3,.,TRBJ1-5,few
CASSYLGSGLHNEQFF,TGTGCCAGCAGCTACCTAGGAAGCGGCCTGCACAATGAGCAGTTCTTC,TRBV7-9,.,TRBJ2-1,few
CASSQAPGGEQFF,TGCGCCAGCAGCCAAGCCCCCGGGGGAGAGCAGTTCTTC,TRBV4-1,.,TRBJ2-1,.
CASSLGQSISYEQYF,TGTGCCAGCAGCTTAGGACAGTCAATCTCCTACGAGCAGTACTTC,TRBV7-6,.,TRBJ2-7,.